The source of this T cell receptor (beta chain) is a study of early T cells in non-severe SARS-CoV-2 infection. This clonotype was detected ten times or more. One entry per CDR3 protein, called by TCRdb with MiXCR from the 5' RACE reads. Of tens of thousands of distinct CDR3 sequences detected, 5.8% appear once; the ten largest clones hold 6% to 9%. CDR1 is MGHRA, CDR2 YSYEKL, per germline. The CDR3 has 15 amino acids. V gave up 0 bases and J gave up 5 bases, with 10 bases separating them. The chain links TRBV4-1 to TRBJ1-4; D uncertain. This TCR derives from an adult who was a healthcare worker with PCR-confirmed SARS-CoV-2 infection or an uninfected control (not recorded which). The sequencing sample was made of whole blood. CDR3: CASSQEGTGNEKLFF. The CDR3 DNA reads TGCGCCAGCAGCCAAGAGGGTACGGGAAATGAAAAACTGTTTTTT.